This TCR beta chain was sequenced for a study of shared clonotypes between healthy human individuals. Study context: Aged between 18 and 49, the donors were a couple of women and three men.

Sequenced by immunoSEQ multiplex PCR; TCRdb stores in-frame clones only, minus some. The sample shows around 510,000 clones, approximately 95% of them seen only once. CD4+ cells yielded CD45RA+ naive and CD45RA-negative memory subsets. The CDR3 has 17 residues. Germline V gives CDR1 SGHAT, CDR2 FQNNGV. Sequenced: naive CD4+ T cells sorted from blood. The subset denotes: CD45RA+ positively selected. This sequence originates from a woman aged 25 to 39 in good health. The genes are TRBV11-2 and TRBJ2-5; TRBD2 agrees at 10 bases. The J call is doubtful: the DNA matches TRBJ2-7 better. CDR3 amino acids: CASSSERLAGLGYEQYF. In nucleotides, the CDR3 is TGTGCCAGCAGCTCAGAAAGACTAGCGGGCCTAGGGTACGAGCAGTACTTC.